The source of this T cell receptor beta chain is a study of cytomegalovirus exposure and HLA in healthy donors. Study-level results: In an earlier analysis, about 87% or about 30%: the productive usage of most TCR beta V segments. HLA allele associations emerged for some 16,000 TCR beta sequences in a later analysis, at 0.05 false discovery rate.

Of note for this clone: Its target is not known.

CDR1 and CDR2 from the germline V gene are LNHDA and SQIVND (reference sequence). V dropped 6 bases and J dropped 2 bases, with 13 bases sitting between them. The CDR3 has 14 amino acids. PCR was performed using 60 Vbeta and 13 Jbeta primers. Assay used: immunoSEQ multiplex PCR; TCRdb lists only in-frame clones, some missing. This sample has a few hundred thousand clones; roughly 90% occur once, and the top ten carry about 2.3%. Sample: PBMCs. The J gene is TRBJ1-2, the V gene TRBV19; possibly TRBD1 for D (6 bases). The receptor comes from a woman under 30 in good health and CMV-seronegative. In DNA, the CDR3 is TGTGCCAGTAGCCCGGACAGATGGAACTATGGCTACACCTTC. Its translation: CASSPDRWNYGYTF.